The present T cell receptor (beta chain) was sequenced within a study of CD8+ T cells in alopecia areata. The treatment denotes: oral pan-JAK inhibitor, 5-10 mg twice daily. cDNA serving as the sequencing template came from extracted, reverse transcribed RNA. Some clones are missing from TCRdb's copy, which holds only in-frame ones; the method was immunoSEQ multiplex PCR. The table lists about 210,000 clones, under 75% of them singletons. This CDR3 contains 15 residues. Per the germline V gene, CDR1 is SGHDT and CDR2 is YYEEEE. V gave up 5 bases and J gave up 0 bases, with 12 bases separating them. The sequencing here drew on CD4+ T cells sorted from blood, taken at week 4, from a patient treated with tofacitinib. The receptor's source is a human donor with alopecia areata. V usage is TRBV5-6 and J usage is TRBJ2-1, with TRBD2 as a possible D gene (6 bases). The CDR3 region is CASSGGKGSYNEQFF. The CDR3 DNA sequence: TGTGCCAGCAGTGGAGGGAAGGGCTCCTACAATGAGCAGTTCTTC.